What follows are 17 T cell receptor beta chains derived from one specimen sequenced in a study of blood T cell repertoires in COVID-19. Profiled with immunoSEQ multiplex PCR; TCRdb holds only in-frame clones, not every one. Here the sample spans about 100,000 clones, 90% to 95% being singletons. Sequenced: peripheral blood. All receptors come from a human donor in a cohort sampled during active COVID-19.

The count of this clone is one. This chain connects TRBV28 to TRBJ1-2; 8 bases map to TRBD1. The CDR3 runs 15 residues. V lost 6 bases and J lost 4; bases outside the gene matches: 10. Germline V gives CDR1 MDHEN, CDR2 SYDVKM. The CDR3 protein is CASRLRQGSSYGYTF. The CDR3 region has the DNA TGTGCCAGCAGACTAAGACAGGGGTCGTCCTATGGCTACACCTTC.

The rearrangement joins TRBV7-9 to TRBJ2-1; 9 bases are shared with TRBD2. Germline values: CDR1 SEHNR, CDR2 FQNEAQ (reference sequence). The CDR3 has 15 residues. J gave up 3 bases and V 5 bases, and 5 bases lay outside the gene matches. The CDR3 sequence: CASSPGTSFYNEQFF. The CDR3 DNA follows: TGTGCCAGCAGCCCCGGGACTAGCTTCTACAATGAGCAGTTCTTC. Based on the CDR3 plus reference TRBV7-9 and TRBJ2-1, the full variable domain is DTGVSQNPRHKITKRGQNVTFRCDPISEHNRLYWYRQTLGQGPEFLTYFQNEAQLEKSRLLSDRFSAERPKGSFSTLEIQRTEQGDSAMYLCASSPGTSFYNEQFFGPGTRLTVL.

The gene calls are TRBV4-3 and TRBJ2-1; TRBD1 might be the D (6 bases). This CDR3 contains 9 residues. CDR1 is LGHNA and CDR2 is YSLEER in the germline V gene. V was trimmed by 3 bases and J by 15 bases, leaving 6 bases between them. The CDR3 DNA is TGCGCCAGCAGCCAGGGGGCGTTCTTC. Its protein is CASSQGAFF.

The chain has TRBV28 and TRBJ2-1, with TRBD2 identical over 11 bases. CDR3 length: 16 residues. V was pared by 4 bases and J by 10 bases, with 12 bases of the junction left unmatched. Germline assignment: CDR1 MDHEN and CDR2 SYDVKM. This chain's CDR3 is CASSSPGDSGRGEQFF. CDR3 DNA sequence: TGTGCCAGCAGTTCCCCCGGGGATAGCGGGAGGGGAGAGCAGTTCTTC.

The chain joins TRBV3-1 (or the pseudogene TRBV3-2) to TRBJ1-2; 9 bases align to TRBD1. Germline assignment: CDR1 LGHDT and CDR2 YNNKEL (reference sequence). CDR3 length equals 15 residues. Trimming took 4 bases from V and 5 from J; bases not matched to a gene: 8. CDR3 amino acids: CASSPGTGSQYGYTF. Here the CDR3 DNA reads TGTGCCAGCAGCCCCGGGACAGGGAGCCAATATGGCTACACCTTC.

The chain has TRBV3-1 (or the pseudogene TRBV3-2) and TRBJ1-1; D not certain. Germline CDR1 reads LGHDT; CDR2 reads YNNKEL (reference sequence). This CDR3 is 16 amino acids long. Between the trimmed V and J ends, which lost 4 bases and 0 bases, there was a span of 15 bases. The chain's CDR3 is CASSLKGGYLNTEAFF. The CDR3 nucleotides are TGTGCCAGCAGCCTAAAAGGAGGCTATCTGAACACTGAAGCTTTCTTT.

Written as DNA, the CDR3 is TGCGCCAGCAGCCAAGATTTTGGGACTGTTAACAATGAGCAGTTCTTC. This codes for CASSQDFGTVNNEQFF. The V gene is TRBV4-3, the J gene TRBJ2-1; a possible D gene is TRBD2 (6 bases). Germline loops: CDR1 LGHNA, CDR2 YSLEER. V was clipped by 0 bases and J by 5 bases, with 14 bases between them. This CDR3 comprises 16 residues.

The CDR3 loop is CASSHPTGGATTGELFF. The DNA of the CDR3 is TGTGCCAGCAGCCATCCTACCGGCGGGGCGACCACCGGGGAGCTGTTTTTT. This sequence joins TRBV14 and TRBJ2-2; a possible D gene is TRBD2 (6 bases). CDR3 length: 17 residues. Germline V gene sequence: CDR1 SGHDN, CDR2 FVKESK. V gave up 3 bases and J gave up 4 bases, with 18 bases separating them.

The rearrangement uses TRBV5-8 and TRBJ2-7; the D is unclear. Germline CDR1 and CDR2: SGHTS and YDEGEE. This CDR3 is 14 amino acids long. The ends were cut back, 3 bases at V and 2 bases at J, with 12 bases in the middle. CDR3 sequence: CASSSGASPYEQYF. CDR3 bases: TGTGCCAGCAGCTCCGGTGCGTCTCCCTACGAGCAGTACTTC. The entire variable domain, with the rest obtained from reference TRBV5-8 and TRBJ2-7, is as follows: EAGVTQSPTHLIKTRGQQATLRCSPISGHTSVYWYQQALGLGLQFLLWYDEGEERNRGNFPPRFSGRQFPNYSSELNVNALELEDSALYLCASSSGASPYEQYFGPGTRLTVT.

This chain's CDR3 is CASSPLGGPTFFYGYTF. The CDR3 region has the DNA TGTGCCAGCAGCCCACTAGGAGGCCCCACCTTTTTTTATGGCTACACCTTC. The chain links TRBV3-1 (or the pseudogene TRBV3-2) to TRBJ1-2; D gene ambiguous. CDR1 is LGHDT, CDR2 YNNKEL, per germline (reference sequence). The CDR3 has 17 amino acids. V shed 4 bases and J shed 5 bases, with 23 bases lying between them.

The chain combines TRBV5-1 with TRBJ1-2; weak D call: TRBD1 (5 bases). Germline CDR1 is SGHRS and CDR2 is YFSETQ. This CDR3 is 14 amino acids long. V lost 0 bases, J lost 4 bases, and 10 bases lay in between. CDR3: CASSLGATAYGYTF. CDR3 in DNA: TGCGCCAGCAGCTTGGGAGCGACAGCCTATGGCTACACCTTC.

This rearrangement joins TRBV27 to TRBJ2-7, with 8 bases matching TRBD2. J was trimmed by 2 bases and V by 6 bases; bases with no gene match: 12. The CDR3 is 16 residues long. Germline V gene sequence: CDR1 MNHEY, CDR2 SMNVEV (reference sequence). The CDR3 sequence is CASRRVLAGNPYEQYF. In DNA form, the CDR3 reads TGTGCCAGCAGGAGAGTCCTAGCGGGTAACCCCTACGAGCAGTACTTC.

This clone was recorded only once. V gene TRBV7-2 combines with J gene TRBJ1-1; 7 nucleotides align to TRBD1. This CDR3 has 16 residues. Trimming removed 4 bases from V and 0 bases from J; junction bases left unmatched: 8. Per the germline V gene, CDR1 is SGHTA and CDR2 is FQGNSA. The CDR3 coding sequence is TGTGCCAGCAGCTCACGGACAGGCTGGATGAACACTGAAGCTTTCTTT. It codes for CASSSRTGWMNTEAFF.

J is TRBJ2-5 and V is TRBV19, with no clear D. CDR3 size: 13 residues. CDR1 LNHDA and CDR2 SQIVND come from the germline V gene (reference sequence). The V and J ends lost 3 bases and 3 bases respectively, with 8 bases between them. CDR3 nucleotides: TGTGCCAGTAGTATGGAAACAGAAGAGACCCAGTACTTC. It codes for CASSMETEETQYF.

This rearrangement joins TRBV4-3 to TRBJ2-1; 9 positions match TRBD2. This CDR3 region has 17 residues. The junction had 5 bases not matched to a gene; V was cut back by 0 bases and J by 2 bases. CDR1 and CDR2 (germline): LGHNA, YSLEER. This chain's CDR3 is CASSQDMERGAYNEQFF. DNA of the CDR3: TGCGCCAGCAGCCAAGATATGGAGCGGGGGGCCTACAATGAGCAGTTCTTC.

The chain uses TRBV27 and TRBJ2-5, with 7 bases lining up with TRBD2. Germline V lookup: CDR1 MNHEY, CDR2 SMNVEV (reference sequence). The V segment lost 4 bases and the J segment 5 bases; nucleotides outside the gene matches: 16. The CDR3 has 17 residues. The CDR3 reads CASSSPGGRADGETQYF. For the CDR3, the DNA is TGTGCCAGCAGTTCCCCGGGAGGTCGGGCTGACGGGGAGACCCAGTACTTC.

The chain uses TRBV27 and TRBJ1-5; perhaps TRBD1 as D (5 bases). Germline V gene lookup returns CDR1 MNHEY and CDR2 SMNVEV (reference sequence). V was shortened by 3 bases and J by 7 bases, with 10 bases between the two germline ends. The CDR3 is 13 residues long. The CDR3 loop is CASSFQGAQPQHF. For the CDR3, the DNA is TGTGCCAGCAGTTTTCAGGGTGCCCAGCCCCAGCATTTT.